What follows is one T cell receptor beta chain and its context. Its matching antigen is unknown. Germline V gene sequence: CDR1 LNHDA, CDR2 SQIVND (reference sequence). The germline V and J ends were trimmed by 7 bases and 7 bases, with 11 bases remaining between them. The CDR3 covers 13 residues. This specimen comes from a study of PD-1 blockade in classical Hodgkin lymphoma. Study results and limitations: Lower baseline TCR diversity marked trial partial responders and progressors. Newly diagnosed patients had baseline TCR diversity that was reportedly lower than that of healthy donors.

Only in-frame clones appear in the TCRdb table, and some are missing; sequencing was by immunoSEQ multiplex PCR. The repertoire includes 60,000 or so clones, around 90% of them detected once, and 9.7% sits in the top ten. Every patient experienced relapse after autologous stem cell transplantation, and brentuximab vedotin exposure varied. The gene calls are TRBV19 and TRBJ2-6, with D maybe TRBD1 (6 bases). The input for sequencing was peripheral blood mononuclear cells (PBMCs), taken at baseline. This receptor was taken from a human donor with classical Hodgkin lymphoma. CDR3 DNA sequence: TGTGCCAGTACCCAACAGGGAGCCAACGTCCTGACTTTC. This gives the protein CASTQQGANVLTF.